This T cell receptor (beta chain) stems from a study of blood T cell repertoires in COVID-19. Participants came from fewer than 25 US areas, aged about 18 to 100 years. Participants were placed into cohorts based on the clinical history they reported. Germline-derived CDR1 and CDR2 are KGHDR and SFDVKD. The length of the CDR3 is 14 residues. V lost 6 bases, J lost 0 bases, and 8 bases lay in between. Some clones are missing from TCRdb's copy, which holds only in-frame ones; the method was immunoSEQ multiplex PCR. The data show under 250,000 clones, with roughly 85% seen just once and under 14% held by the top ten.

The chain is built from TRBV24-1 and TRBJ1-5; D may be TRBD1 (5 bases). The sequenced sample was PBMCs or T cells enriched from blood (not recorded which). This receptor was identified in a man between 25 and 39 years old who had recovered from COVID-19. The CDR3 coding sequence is TGTGCCACCAGTTCAGGGTATAGCAATCAGCCCCAGCATTTT. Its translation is CATSSGYSNQPQHF.